This entry concerns a single T cell receptor (beta chain). The CDR3 is made up of 13 amino acids. The V end was cut by 4 bases, the J end by 4 bases, with 9 bases between. Germline assignment: CDR1 SNHLY and CDR2 FYNNEI. This sample is part of a study of cytomegalovirus exposure and HLA in healthy donors. Researchers ran the PCR with 60 Vbeta and 13 Jbeta primers. This table comes from immunoSEQ multiplex PCR, and its TCRdb copy is limited to in-frame clones, with some not included. The sample lists about 67,000 clones, 75% to 90% occurring once. This rearrangement joins TRBV2 to TRBJ2-3, with D perhaps matching TRBD2 (6 bases). This receptor was obtained from a woman aged 25 to 39 in good health and CMV-seropositive. Sequencing input: PBMCs. This CDR3 is CASSAGASDTQYF. DNA for the CDR3: TGTGCCAGCAGTGCGGGAGCCTCAGATACGCAGTATTTT.